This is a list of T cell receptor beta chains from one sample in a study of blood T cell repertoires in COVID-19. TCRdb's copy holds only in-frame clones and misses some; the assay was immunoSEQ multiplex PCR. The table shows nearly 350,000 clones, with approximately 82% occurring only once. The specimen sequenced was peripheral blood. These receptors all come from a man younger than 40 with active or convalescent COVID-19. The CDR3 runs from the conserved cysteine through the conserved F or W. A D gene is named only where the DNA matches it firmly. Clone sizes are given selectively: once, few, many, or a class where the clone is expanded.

CDR3: CASSQSGLAGGLGYNEQFF
DNA: TGTGCCAGCAGCCAATCGGGACTAGCGGGAGGGTTAGGCTACAATGAGCAGTTCTTC
size: NA
J: TRBJ2-1
length: 19
V: TRBV7-2
D: TRBD2

CDR3: CASSLTGTENEKLFF
DNA: TGTGCCAGCAGCTTAACCGGGACAGAAAATGAAAAACTGTTTTTT
size: few
J: TRBJ1-4
length: 15
V: TRBV3-1/TRBV3-2
D: TRBD1

CDR3: CASSLDASGGETQYF
DNA: TGTGCCAGCAGCTTAGACGCTAGCGGAGGGGAGACCCAGTACTTC
size: NA
J: TRBJ2-5
length: 15
V: TRBV7-2
D: TRBD2

CDR3: CSVAGGTAGNTIYF
DNA: TGCAGCGTCGCCGGCGGGACAGCAGGAAACACCATATATTTT
size: NA
J: TRBJ1-3
length: 14
V: TRBV29-1
D: TRBD1

CDR3: CASSGFSGTGISRNPYEQYF
DNA: TGTGCCAGCAGCGGATTCTCCGGGACAGGGATCTCCCGGAACCCCTACGAGCAGTACTTC
size: once
J: TRBJ2-7
length: 20
V: TRBV5-4
D: TRBD1

CDR3: CASSIGWDMPGSPLHF
DNA: TGTGCCAGTAGTATCGGGTGGGACATGCCAGGCTCACCCCTCCACTTT
size: NA
J: TRBJ1-6
length: 16
V: TRBV19
D: NA

CDR3: CASSQESRELLHF
DNA: TGTGCCAGCAGCCAAGAGTCCAGGGAACTCCTCCACTTT
size: NA
J: TRBJ1-6
length: 13
V: TRBV3-1/TRBV3-2
D: NA

CDR3: CASSPDRGKAFF
DNA: TGCGCCAGCAGCCCCGACAGGGGCAAAGCTTTCTTT
size: NA
J: TRBJ1-1
length: 12
V: TRBV5-1
D: TRBD1

CDR3: CASSPRGNEKLFF
DNA: TGTGCCAGCAGCCCGCGGGGGAATGAAAAACTGTTTTTT
size: NA
J: TRBJ1-4
length: 13
V: TRBV5-6
D: NA

CDR3: CASSRTGMQPQHF
DNA: TGTGCCAGCAGTCGGACGGGGATGCAGCCCCAGCATTTT
size: NA
J: TRBJ1-5
length: 13
V: TRBV27
D: NA

CDR3: CASSPGRNTEAFF
DNA: TGTGCCAGCTCCCCGGGAAGGAACACTGAAGCTTTCTTT
size: NA
J: TRBJ1-1
length: 13
V: TRBV18
D: NA

CDR3: CASSSGTSGYTDTQYF
DNA: TGTGCCAGCAGTTCGGGGACTAGCGGATACACAGATACGCAGTATTTT
size: NA
J: TRBJ2-3
length: 16
V: TRBV28
D: TRBD2

CDR3: CASSYSGGRDQPQHF
DNA: TGTGCCAGCAGTTACTCGGGCGGGAGGGATCAGCCCCAGCATTTT
size: NA
J: TRBJ1-5
length: 15
V: TRBV6-6
D: NA

CDR3: CASSGTGEYTIYF
DNA: TGTGCCAGCAGCGGGACAGGGGAATACACCATATATTTT
size: NA
J: TRBJ1-3
length: 13
V: TRBV2
D: TRBD1

CDR3: CASSTGTIGGTGELFF
DNA: TGTGCCAGCAGCACAGGGACCATTGGGGGCACCGGGGAGCTGTTTTTT
size: once
J: TRBJ2-2
length: 16
V: TRBV7-3
D: NA

CDR3: CSVHGTSGVRYNEQFF
DNA: TGCAGCGTTCACGGGACTAGCGGGGTCCGCTACAATGAGCAGTTCTTC
size: NA
J: TRBJ2-1
length: 16
V: TRBV29-1
D: TRBD2

CDR3: CATSDSRTGGTITGELFF
DNA: TGTGCCACCAGTGATTCCCGGACAGGGGGGACTATCACCGGGGAGCTGTTTTTT
size: NA
J: TRBJ2-2
length: 18
V: TRBV24-1
D: TRBD1

CDR3: CASSQTGEVVGYTF
DNA: TGTGCCAGTAGCCAGACAGGTGAGGTCGTGGGCTACACCTTC
size: NA
J: TRBJ1-2
length: 14
V: TRBV19
D: NA

CDR3: CASSLSPTDYEQYF
DNA: TGCGCCAGCAGCTTGTCCCCGACTGACTACGAGCAGTACTTC
size: NA
J: TRBJ2-7
length: 14
V: TRBV5-1
D: NA

CDR3: CASSQLGFQETQYF
DNA: TGTGCCAGCAGCCAACTGGGCTTCCAAGAGACCCAGTACTTC
size: NA
J: TRBJ2-5
length: 14
V: TRBV3-1/TRBV3-2
D: NA

CDR3: CASGPRLRNGGAFF
DNA: TGTGCTAGTGGTCCACGCCTCAGGAATGGAGGAGCTTTCTTT
size: once
J: TRBJ1-1
length: 14
V: TRBV12-5
D: NA

CDR3: CACGDSSNSPLHF
DNA: TGTGCCTGCGGTGACAGTTCCAATTCACCCCTCCACTTT
size: NA
J: TRBJ1-6
length: 13
V: TRBV5-8
D: NA

CDR3: CASSLEHRAPPNTEAFF
DNA: TGTGCCAGCAGCTTAGAGCACAGGGCCCCCCCGAACACTGAAGCTTTCTTT
size: NA
J: TRBJ1-1
length: 17
V: TRBV13
D: NA

CDR3: CASSVEGLDTQYF
DNA: TGTGCCAGCAGCGTAGAAGGACTCGATACGCAGTATTTT
size: NA
J: TRBJ2-3
length: 13
V: TRBV9
D: NA

CDR3: CASSIAPGTNYEQYF
DNA: TGTGCCAGTAGTATAGCACCCGGGACTAACTACGAGCAGTACTTC
size: NA
J: TRBJ2-7
length: 15
V: TRBV19
D: TRBD2

CDR3: CAWSTGHPYGYTF
DNA: TGTGCCTGGAGTACGGGACATCCATATGGCTACACCTTC
size: NA
J: TRBJ1-2
length: 13
V: TRBV30
D: NA

CDR3: CSVEDTLTGTSSPWNTGELFF
DNA: TGCAGCGTTGAAGACACGCTGACAGGGACTTCCTCCCCTTGGAACACCGGGGAGCTGTTTTTT
size: NA
J: TRBJ2-2
length: 21
V: TRBV29-1
D: NA

CDR3: CASSFRTSGAVPYEQYF
DNA: TGTGCCAGCAGCTTCCGGACTAGCGGGGCCGTTCCCTACGAGCAGTACTTC
size: few
J: TRBJ2-7
length: 17
V: TRBV7-2
D: TRBD2

CDR3: CASSPGLAAGELFF
DNA: TGTGCCAGCAGCCCGGGACTAGCCGCCGGGGAGCTGTTTTTT
size: NA
J: TRBJ2-2
length: 14
V: TRBV9
D: TRBD2

CDR3: CASSGSGTYNEQFF
DNA: TGTGCCAGCAGCGGTAGCGGAACCTACAATGAGCAGTTCTTC
size: NA
J: TRBJ2-1
length: 14
V: TRBV9
D: NA

CDR3: CASSRRDLYTGELFF
DNA: TGTGCCAGCAGCCGCAGGGACTTATACACCGGGGAGCTGTTTTTT
size: NA
J: TRBJ2-2
length: 15
V: TRBV11-2
D: NA

CDR3: CASSLDVGATEDIQYF
DNA: TGTGCCAGCAGCTTAGATGTGGGGGCAACGGAGGACATTCAGTACTTC
size: NA
J: TRBJ2-4
length: 16
V: TRBV7-8
D: NA

CDR3: CASSPELLYSTDTQYF
DNA: TGTGCCAGCTCACCAGAACTCCTGTATAGCACAGATACGCAGTATTTT
size: NA
J: TRBJ2-3
length: 16
V: TRBV18
D: NA

CDR3: CASSDNYGSEKLFF
DNA: TGCGCCAGCAGTGACAACTATGGGAGTGAAAAACTGTTTTTT
size: NA
J: TRBJ1-4
length: 14
V: TRBV10-2
D: NA

CDR3: CSASLSPGRNNEQFF
DNA: TGCAGTGCTAGTCTTTCTCCAGGGCGTAACAATGAGCAGTTCTTC
size: NA
J: TRBJ2-1
length: 15
V: TRBV20-1
D: NA

CDR3: CASSLTGGNTGELFF
DNA: TGCGCCAGCAGTTTAACAGGGGGAAACACCGGGGAGCTGTTTTTT
size: NA
J: TRBJ2-2
length: 15
V: TRBV5-1
D: TRBD1

CDR3: CASSSLAGDTQYF
DNA: TGTGCCAGCAGCTCTCTAGCGGGAGATACGCAGTATTTT
size: NA
J: TRBJ2-3
length: 13
V: TRBV3-1/TRBV3-2
D: TRBD2

CDR3: CAWRFGTSGGYEQYF
DNA: TGTGCCTGGCGTTTCGGGACTAGCGGGGGCTACGAGCAGTACTTC
size: NA
J: TRBJ2-7
length: 15
V: TRBV30
D: TRBD2

CDR3: CASSVATGVGAEAFF
DNA: TGTGCCAGCAGCGTAGCGACAGGGGTGGGGGCTGAAGCTTTCTTT
size: NA
J: TRBJ1-1
length: 15
V: TRBV9
D: TRBD1

CDR3: CASSLASSPTTEAFF
DNA: TGTGCCAGCAGCTTAGCGTCCTCTCCGACAACTGAAGCTTTCTTT
size: NA
J: TRBJ1-1
length: 15
V: TRBV7-9
D: NA

CDR3: CASSLAPPRSDTQYF
DNA: TGCGCCAGCAGCTTGGCACCCCCTAGATCGGATACGCAGTATTTT
size: once
J: TRBJ2-3
length: 15
V: TRBV5-1
D: NA

CDR3: CASSQDGAGASYEQYF
DNA: TGTGCCAGCAGCCAAGATGGGGCAGGGGCCTCCTACGAGCAGTACTTC
size: NA
J: TRBJ2-7
length: 16
V: TRBV4-2
D: NA

CDR3: CASSGQGVSYEQYF
DNA: TGTGCCAGCAGTGGACAGGGAGTTTCCTACGAGCAGTACTTC
size: NA
J: TRBJ2-7
length: 14
V: TRBV27
D: TRBD1

CDR3: CASSGGSVGKYTQYF
DNA: TGTGCCAGCAGCGGGGGGAGTGTGGGCAAATATACGCAGTATTTT
size: NA
J: TRBJ2-3
length: 15
V: TRBV5-4
D: NA

CDR3: CASSSTGTGSAYEQYF
DNA: TGTGCCAGCAGCTCTACCGGGACAGGGAGTGCTTACGAGCAGTACTTC
size: NA
J: TRBJ2-7
length: 16
V: TRBV7-9
D: TRBD1

CDR3: CASIGTGDYNEQFF
DNA: TGTGCCAGCATCGGGACAGGGGACTACAATGAGCAGTTCTTC
size: NA
J: TRBJ2-1
length: 14
V: TRBV6-6
D: TRBD1

CDR3: CASSHSLPGQVSYEQYF
DNA: TGCGCCAGCAGCCATTCGCTACCGGGACAGGTCTCCTACGAGCAGTACTTC
size: NA
J: TRBJ2-7
length: 17
V: TRBV4-3
D: TRBD1

CDR3: CATSDRTSGGTLDEQFF
DNA: TGTGCCACCAGTGATCGGACTAGCGGGGGTACCCTTGATGAGCAGTTCTTC
size: few
J: TRBJ2-1
length: 17
V: TRBV24-1
D: TRBD2

CDR3: CASSLGWTSGGGYEQYF
DNA: TGTGCCAGCAGCTTGGGCTGGACTAGCGGGGGGGGATACGAGCAGTACTTC
size: NA
J: TRBJ2-7
length: 17
V: TRBV5-4
D: TRBD2

CDR3: CASSPYRETDQPQHF
DNA: TGTGCCAGCAGTCCTTACAGGGAAACGGATCAGCCCCAGCATTTT
size: once
J: TRBJ1-5
length: 15
V: TRBV27
D: NA

CDR3: CASSPIAGSYEQYF
DNA: TGTGCCAGCAGCCCAATAGCGGGGAGCTACGAGCAGTACTTC
size: NA
J: TRBJ2-7
length: 14
V: TRBV6-5
D: TRBD2

CDR3: CASSPRTAKGDEQFF
DNA: TGTGCCAGCAGCCCCCGGACTGCCAAAGGCGATGAGCAGTTCTTC
size: NA
J: TRBJ2-1
length: 15
V: TRBV7-2
D: NA

CDR3: CAWRRKDEKLFF
DNA: TGTGCCTGGAGGCGGAAAGATGAAAAACTGTTTTTT
size: NA
J: TRBJ1-4
length: 12
V: TRBV30
D: NA

CDR3: CASSLALGRNEQYF
DNA: TGTGCCAGCAGCTTAGCTCTAGGGAGGAACGAGCAGTACTTC
size: NA
J: TRBJ2-7
length: 14
V: TRBV7-9
D: NA

CDR3: CASSLGLPLHF
DNA: TGTGCCAGCAGCTTAGGGCTCCCCCTCCACTTT
size: many
J: TRBJ1-6
length: 11
V: TRBV7-2
D: NA

CDR3: CATSSGQGGFYMNTEAFF
DNA: TGTGCCACCAGCAGCGGACAGGGGGGGTTTTATATGAACACTGAAGCTTTCTTT
size: NA
J: TRBJ1-1
length: 18
V: TRBV15
D: TRBD1

CDR3: CASSPLEGMEMAEAFF
DNA: TGTGCCAGCAGCCCGCTGGAGGGGATGGAAATGGCTGAAGCTTTCTTT
size: NA
J: TRBJ1-1
length: 16
V: TRBV7-9
D: NA

CDR3: CASSYEVVSSNQPQHF
DNA: TGTGCCAGCAGTTATGAGGTGGTCAGTAGCAATCAGCCCCAGCATTTT
size: NA
J: TRBJ1-5
length: 16
V: TRBV6-6
D: NA

CDR3: CASDKTATSGQETQYF
DNA: TGTGCCTCGGACAAAACCGCGACTAGCGGGCAAGAGACCCAGTACTTC
size: NA
J: TRBJ2-5
length: 16
V: TRBV30
D: TRBD2